This TCR beta chain comes out of a study of T cells in narcolepsy. Background on the study: Patients with NT1 or NT2 and healthy control donors were enrolled.

Method: immunoSEQ multiplex PCR; TCRdb's copy keeps in-frame clones and lacks some. Of about 29,000 clones listed, 87% are singletons. This CDR3 comprises 16 residues. Looked up from germline, CDR1 is LGHNA and CDR2 is YSLEER. Between the trimmed V and J ends, which lost 0 bases and 1 base, there was a span of 13 bases. Of note for this clone: The antigen remains undetermined.

Study findings and constraints: No autoreactive T cell clone sequences appeared in some memory CD4+ repertoires. Same-patient CSF and blood CD4+ T cell clonotypes included HCRT-specific and TRIB2-specific autoreactive ones. Autoreactive clonotypes reportedly recurred in blood of same and different patients, not controls.

The sequencing input was memory (CD45RA-) CD4+ T cells from blood. V gene TRBV4-3 combines with J gene TRBJ2-7; D gene ambiguous. This TCR was sampled from a human donor in good health. This CDR3 is CASSQDQDRYSYEQYF. The CDR3 DNA is TGCGCCAGCAGCCAAGATCAGGATAGATATTCCTACGAGCAGTACTTC.